The 12 T cell receptor beta chains below all came from one sample that was sequenced in a study of T cells in localized non-small cell lung cancer. Assay used: immunoSEQ multiplex PCR; TCRdb lists only in-frame clones, some missing. The table shows tens of thousands of clones, with around nine tenths occurring only once. Material: peripheral blood, obtained before any cancer treatment. These receptor sequences come from a woman aged 40-69 years with stage I lung adenocarcinoma.

A single count supports this clone. This chain uses TRBV29-1 with TRBJ1-1, with D maybe TRBD1 (5 bases). The CDR3 contains 14 residues. Germline CDR1 and CDR2: SQVTM and ANQGSEA. Trimming shortened V by 6 bases and J by 1 base, and 15 bases separated the two germline ends. The CDR3: CSVQNPDRNTEAFF. The CDR3 nucleotides read TGCAGCGTGCAAAATCCAGACAGGAACACTGAAGCTTTCTTT.

The chain is built from TRBV9 and TRBJ2-7; 10 bases align to TRBD1. The germline V gene has CDR1 SGDLS and CDR2 YYNGEE. The CDR3 length is 13 residues. Trimming took 5 bases from V and 5 from J; bases not matched to a gene: 4. Written as DNA, the CDR3 is TGTGCCAGCAGTTGGGACAGGGGAGACGAGCAGTACTTC. Translated: CASSWDRGDEQYF.

Only a few counts were recorded for this clone. V and J are TRBV29-1 and TRBJ1-2; TRBD1 aligns across 7 bases. Germline trimming cut 5 bases from V and 6 bases from J; bases unmatched to any gene: 15. This CDR3 region has 15 residues. Germline-derived CDR1 and CDR2 are SQVTM and ANQGSEA. The CDR3, as DNA: TGCAGCGTTAGTTTCAATTCTCGCGGGACAGATGGCTACACCTTC. This codes for CSVSFNSRGTDGYTF.

The table lists this clone with a count of one. The chain couples TRBV13 to TRBJ1-1; D remains ambiguous. This CDR3 spans 13 amino acids. Per the germline V gene, CDR1 is PRHDT and CDR2 is FYEKMQ (reference sequence). With 0 bases removed from V and 7 bases from J, the gap between germline ends came to 9 bases. CDR3 loop: CASSLGQTREAFF. The DNA for the CDR3 is TGTGCCAGCAGCTTAGGACAGACCCGTGAAGCTTTCTTT.

J is TRBJ2-3 and V is TRBV27; D not resolved. This CDR3 has 11 amino acids. V was trimmed by 4 bases and J by 3 bases, leaving 2 bases between them. Germline CDR1 MNHEY, CDR2 SMNVEV (reference sequence). CDR3 loop: CASSSTDTQYF. The CDR3 DNA reads TGTGCCAGCAGTTCGACAGATACGCAGTATTTT.

The sample holds one count of this clone. The chain employs TRBV11-2 and TRBJ2-1; 7 bases are shared with TRBD1. The CDR3 is 13 amino acids. The germline V gene encodes CDR1 SGHAT and CDR2 FQNNGV. V trimming: 5 bases; J trimming: 15 bases; junction bases outside the gene matches: 13. The CDR3 region is CASSPRLTGRLFF. Here the CDR3 DNA reads TGTGCCAGCAGCCCCCGACTGACAGGGAGACTGTTCTTC. The whole variable domain, filled in from reference TRBV11-2 and TRBJ2-1, reads EAGVAQSPRYKIIEKRQSVAFWCNPISGHATLYWYQQILGQGPKLLIQFQNNGVVDDSQLPKDRFSAERLKGVDSTLKIQPAKLEDSAVYLCASSPRLTGRLFFGPGTRLTVL.

V gene TRBV10-3 combines with J gene TRBJ2-2, with 7 bases lining up with TRBD1. The V segment lost 3 bases and the J segment 6 bases; nucleotides outside the gene matches: 7. The V gene's germline CDR1 is ENHRY and CDR2 SYGVKD. This CDR3 has 15 residues. CDR3 in DNA: TGTGCCATCAGTGACTCGACAGGGTACTCCGGGGAGCTGTTTTTT. This sequence encodes CAISDSTGYSGELFF.

The chain recombines TRBV7-3 with TRBJ1-2, with 7 bases lining up with TRBD1. The V and J ends lost 7 bases and 8 bases, in that order; junction bases with no gene match: 16. The germline gives CDR1 SGHTA, CDR2 FQGTGA. The CDR3 is 15 amino acids. This chain's CDR3 is CASKPDRASTIGYTF. CDR3 in DNA: TGTGCCAGCAAACCAGACAGGGCGAGTACTATCGGCTACACCTTC.

This rearrangement joins TRBV18 to TRBJ1-1, with D tentatively TRBD1 (5 bases). CDR1 is KGHSH, CDR2 LQKENI, per germline. This CDR3 spans 15 amino acids. Between the trimmed V and J ends, which lost 3 bases and 4 bases, there was a span of 15 bases. The CDR3 DNA reads as TGTGCCAGCTCACCTGCAACAGGATGGACCACTGAAGCTTTCTTT. Translation gives CASSPATGWTTEAFF.

This chain joins TRBV11-3 and TRBJ1-1, with a tentative D call TRBD1 (6 bases). There are 14 residues in the CDR3. Per germline, CDR1 SGHNT and CDR2 YENEEA. Trimming left V 4 bases short and J 7 bases short, with 16 bases between. The chain's CDR3 is CASSWGQDWGEAFF. Written as DNA, the CDR3 is TGTGCCAGCAGCTGGGGACAAGATTGGGGTGAAGCTTTCTTT.

The chain carries TRBV28 and TRBJ1-5; D gene unclear. CDR1 is MDHEN and CDR2 is SYDVKM in the germline V gene. The CDR3 sequence is 15 residues long. V was cut by 2 bases and J by 5 bases, with 13 bases left in between. This CDR3 reads CASSLGRADYQPQHF. DNA of the CDR3: TGTGCCAGCAGTTTAGGACGGGCTGACTATCAGCCCCAGCATTTT. The full variable domain, its missing parts supplied by reference TRBV28 and TRBJ1-5, is DVKVTQSSRYLVKRTGEKVFLECVQDMDHENMFWYRQDPGLGLRLIYFSYDVKMKEKGDIPEGYSVSREKKERFSLILESASTNQTSMYLCASSLGRADYQPQHFGDGTRLSIL.

The rearrangement joins TRBV5-5 to TRBJ1-2; TRBD1 matches 8 bases. Germline CDR1 SGHKS, CDR2 YYEKEE (reference sequence). V lost 6 bases and J lost 1; bases outside the gene matches: 8. There are 15 residues in the CDR3. The CDR3 coding sequence is TGTGCCAGCACCCCGGGACAGGCGATTAACTATGGCTACACCTTC. As protein: CASTPGQAINYGYTF.